These 25 T cell receptor beta chains share one sample of origin, sequenced in a study of T-cell reconstitution after alpha-beta-depleted transplantation in children. TCRbeta library construction was performed incorporating unique molecular identifiers. TCRdb recomputed calls from the PCR reads with MiXCR, one row per CDR3 protein. The table shows some 600,000 distinct CDR3 sequences, with 13% occurring only once. The sample consisted of PBMCs, mostly from graft donor cells, taken 360 days after TCRalphabeta/CD19-depleted stem cell transplant. The receptors stem from a male patient younger than 18 who had a stem cell transplant for acute myeloid leukemia, so the T cells may come from the graft donor.

The chain couples TRBV6-5 to TRBJ1-1; D is possibly TRBD1 (5 bases). Trimming cost V 2 bases and J 6 bases, with 16 bases left between them. The CDR3 sequence is 15 residues long. Germline lookup yields CDR1 MNHEY and CDR2 SVGAGI. CDR3: CASSYLEGEGSEAFF. CDR3 DNA sequence: TGTGCCAGCAGTTACCTAGAAGGGGAAGGGTCTGAAGCTTTCTTT.

This clonotype was picked up many times. The chain links TRBV7-2 to TRBJ2-4; the match to TRBD2 covers 7 bases. This CDR3 is built from 15 residues. The V gene's germline CDR1 is SGHTA and CDR2 FQGNSA. V was clipped by 2 bases and J by 5 bases; unmatched bases: 6. The CDR3 sequence is CASSLSREAQNIQYF. DNA of the CDR3: TGTGCCAGCAGCTTATCTCGGGAGGCGCAAAACATTCAGTACTTC.

The rearrangement uses TRBV28 and TRBJ1-1; D is unresolved. V was cut by 5 bases and J by 4 bases, with 11 bases left in between. The germline V gene encodes CDR1 MDHEN and CDR2 SYDVKM. This CDR3 contains 13 residues. The CDR3 bases are TGTGCCAGCAGTGTTTGGGTCAGCACTGAAGCTTTCTTT. Encoded protein: CASSVWVSTEAFF.

This clonotype was seen a few times. The chain combines TRBV18 with TRBJ2-2; D ambiguous. The germline gives CDR1 KGHSH, CDR2 LQKENI. The CDR3 sequence is 14 residues long. The germline V and J ends were trimmed by 2 bases and 7 bases, with 11 bases remaining between them. The CDR3 DNA follows: TGTGCCAGCTCACCAGTTGAGGCGTTCGGGGAGCTGTTTTTT. Amino acids: CASSPVEAFGELFF. Supplemented by reference TRBV18 and TRBJ2-2, the full variable domain reads NAGVMQNPRHLVRRRGQEARLRCSPMKGHSHVYWYRQLPEEGLKFMVYLQKENIIDESGMPKERFSAEFPKEGPSILRIQQVVRGDSAAYFCASSPVEAFGELFFGEGSRLTVL.

The chain employs TRBV4-3 and TRBJ1-5; no definite D call. With 1 base removed from V and 6 bases from J, the gap between germline ends came to 7 bases. Per the germline V gene, CDR1 is LGHNA and CDR2 is YSLEER. The CDR3 is 13 residues long. The CDR3 sequence: CASSQVGVQPQHF. The CDR3 region has the DNA TGCGCCAGCAGCCAAGTGGGAGTTCAGCCCCAGCATTTT.

This clonotype has ten or more counts. The chain recombines TRBV20-1 with TRBJ2-5; D remains ambiguous. The CDR3 loop spans 12 amino acids. Germline V gives CDR1 DFQATT, CDR2 SNEGSKA (reference sequence). V was cut by 2 bases and J by 1 base, with 5 bases left in between. For the CDR3, the DNA is TGCAGTGCTAGAATGATCCAAGAGACCCAGTACTTC. Protein sequence: CSARMIQETQYF.

This clonotype was seen more than once but under ten times. This chain links TRBV7-2 with TRBJ2-5, with TRBD2 matching over 11 bases. V lost 5 bases and J lost 7; bases outside the gene matches: 6. Germline lookup yields CDR1 SGHTA and CDR2 FQGNSA. This CDR3 spans 14 amino acids. CDR3 sequence (DNA): TGTGCCAGCAGCCCCGTAGCGGGGGGGCTGACCCAGTACTTC. Protein: CASSPVAGGLTQYF. Variable domain in full (rest from reference TRBV7-2 and TRBJ2-5): GAGVSQSPSNKVTEKGKDVELRCDPISGHTALYWYRQSLGQGLEFLIYFQGNSAPDKSGLPSDRFSAERTGGSVSTLTIQRTQQEDSAVYLCASSPVAGGLTQYFGPGTRLLVL.

The J gene is TRBJ2-1, the V gene TRBV7-2, with D possibly matching TRBD1 (6 bases). Germline loops: CDR1 SGHTA, CDR2 FQGNSA. CDR3 length: 16 residues. Trimming took off 4 bases at V and 0 bases at J, with 13 bases between the two ends. The CDR3 DNA is TGTGCCAGCAGCTCCGGTAGGGGGAACTCCTACAATGAGCAGTTCTTC. Amino acid sequence: CASSSGRGNSYNEQFF.

The chain joins TRBV25-1 to TRBJ2-7; D ambiguous. With 1 base removed from V and 7 bases from J, the gap between germline ends came to 17 bases. The CDR3 spans 15 residues. Germline CDR1 and CDR2: MGHDK and SYGVNS. The CDR3 nucleotides are TGTGCCAGCAGTGAATCTCACTCCTCGGGTTGTGAGCAGTACTTC. This encodes CASSESHSSGCEQYF.

This clonotype occurred a few times. The genes are TRBV4-3 and TRBJ2-5; 8 bases line up with TRBD1. The V gene end was trimmed by 2 bases and the J gene end by 4 bases; junction bases not matched to a gene: 6. The germline CDR1 and CDR2 sequences are LGHNA and YSLEER. This CDR3 comprises 15 residues. CDR3 sequence (DNA): TGCGCCAGCAGCCAAAACAGGGGGTCTCGAGAGACCCAGTACTTC. Translated, it gives CASSQNRGSRETQYF.

On this clonotype: One end of the junction does not line up with germline, which may come from a read error. V usage is TRBV6-4 and J usage is TRBJ1-4; D unclear. The CDR3 has 12 amino acids. Germline CDR1 MRHNA, CDR2 SNTAGT. CDR3 nucleotides: TGTACCAGCAGTCTAGCCGGTGGAAAACTGTTTTTT. It encodes CTSSLAGGKLFF.

Only a few counts were recorded for this clonotype. This chain joins TRBV29-1 and TRBJ2-4; the match to TRBD1 covers 9 bases. CDR1 is SQVTM and CDR2 is ANQGSEA in the germline V gene. V dropped 8 bases and J dropped 8; count of bases not matched to a gene: 10. The CDR3 length is 13 residues. The CDR3: CSPWGTGPDIQYF. The CDR3 nucleotides read TGCAGCCCATGGGGGACAGGGCCCGACATTCAGTACTTC.

This clonotype came up a few times. J is TRBJ1-5 and V is TRBV28, with TRBD1 identical over 8 bases. Trimming took 6 bases from V and 5 from J; bases not matched to a gene: 6. The germline CDR1 and CDR2 sequences are MDHEN and SYDVKM. The CDR3 covers 14 residues. As DNA, the CDR3 is TGTGCCAGCAGGGACAGGGTAAAACATCAGCCCCAGCATTTT. Its translation is CASRDRVKHQPQHF.

This clonotype was recorded at least ten times. The chain carries TRBV4-3 and TRBJ1-1; 7 bases align to TRBD1. The J segment lost 0 bases and the V segment lost 6 bases, leaving 10 bases of the junction unmatched. In germline, CDR1 is LGHNA, CDR2 YSLEER. This CDR3 has 16 residues. CDR3 sequence: CASSRFLGQMNTEAFF. In nucleotides, the CDR3 is TGCGCCAGCAGTCGCTTCCTGGGACAGATGAACACTGAAGCTTTCTTT.

This clonotype was counted ten times or more. The chain uses TRBV29-1 and TRBJ2-7, with 9 bases identical to TRBD1. This CDR3 has 15 amino acids. Trimming at V came to 1 base and at J to 4 bases, leaving 8 bases not matched to a gene. Germline V gene data show CDR1 as SQVTM and CDR2 as ANQGSEA. For the CDR3, the DNA is TGCAGCGTTGAAGGGACCCGGACAGGGGCTTACGAGCAGTACTTC. It translates to CSVEGTRTGAYEQYF.

This clonotype was picked up a small number of times. V gene TRBV20-1 combines with J gene TRBJ1-1; TRBD1 is a possible D gene (5 bases). The CDR3 runs 13 residues. Germline V lookup: CDR1 DFQATT, CDR2 SNEGSKA (reference sequence). The germline V and J ends were trimmed by 3 bases and 0 bases, with 8 bases remaining between them. CDR3 DNA sequence: TGCAGTGCTAGTACAGGTATGAACACTGAAGCTTTCTTT. Residues: CSASTGMNTEAFF.

The rearrangement joins TRBV10-3 to TRBJ2-4; D might be TRBD2 (6 bases). In germline, CDR1 is ENHRY, CDR2 SYGVKD. The ends were cut back, 7 bases at V and 5 bases at J, with 21 bases in the middle. CDR3 length equals 16 residues. Here the CDR3 reads CAITLRAGSSQNIQYF. In nucleotides, the CDR3 is TGTGCCATCACCCTCCGTGCCGGGAGCAGTCAAAACATTCAGTACTTC.

This clonotype was seen only a few times. V and J are TRBV11-2 and TRBJ2-1; D tentatively fits TRBD1 or TRBD2 (5 bases each). The germline CDR1 and CDR2 sequences are SGHAT and FQNNGV. The V and J ends lost 6 bases and 5 bases respectively, with 17 bases between them. The CDR3 is 15 residues long. The chain's CDR3 is CASRSAPGADNEQFF. The CDR3 DNA is TGTGCCAGCAGGTCAGCCCCCGGGGCAGACAATGAGCAGTTCTTC.

The sample holds many counts of this clonotype. The chain is built from TRBV12-3 or TRBV12-4 and TRBJ2-7, with TRBD2 as a possible D gene (7 bases). Deletions cut 6 bases from V and 3 bases from J, with 9 bases between. The CDR3 is 12 residues long. In nucleotides, the CDR3 is TGTGCCAGCAGAGGGGGGGGCTACGAGCAGTACTTC. Translated: CASRGGGYEQYF.

This chain joins TRBV7-6 and TRBJ2-7; D gene ambiguous. Germline V gives CDR1 SGHVS, CDR2 FNYEAQ. The CDR3 contains 16 residues. Between the trimmed V and J ends, which lost 1 base and 0 bases, there was a span of 13 bases. This CDR3 is CASSLVGGPLSYEQYF. The CDR3 DNA is TGTGCCAGCAGCTTAGTAGGCGGACCCCTCTCCTACGAGCAGTACTTC.

This clonotype was counted a few times. V gene TRBV5-1 combines with J gene TRBJ2-7; D is perhaps TRBD2 (5 bases). The V gene lost 0 bases and the J gene lost 1 base, with 8 bases spanning the gap. The CDR3 loop spans 14 amino acids. Germline lookup yields CDR1 SGHRS and CDR2 YFSETQ. In DNA form, the CDR3 reads TGCGCCAGCAGCTTGGAGGACTCATCCTACGAGCAGTACTTC. Translated, it gives CASSLEDSSYEQYF.

V usage is TRBV15 and J usage is TRBJ2-1, with D unclear. Trimming left V 3 bases short and J 1 base short, with 10 bases between. The CDR3 runs to 15 residues. Germline-derived CDR1 and CDR2 are LNHNV and YYDKDF (reference sequence). The CDR3 coding sequence is TGTGCCACCAGCAGGAATTATATTTCCTACAATGAGCAGTTCTTC. Its translation is CATSRNYISYNEQFF.

This clonotype was counted ten times or more. J is TRBJ2-7 and V is TRBV28; D unresolved. Germline V gene data show CDR1 as MDHEN and CDR2 as SYDVKM. The CDR3 spans 12 residues. Trimming shortened V by 3 bases and J by 3 bases, and 6 bases separated the two germline ends. DNA for the CDR3: TGTGCCAGCAGTTTTGAAATCTACGAGCAGTACTTC. Translating it yields CASSFEIYEQYF. Full variable domain (rest looked up from reference TRBV28 and TRBJ2-7): DVKVTQSSRYLVKRTGEKVFLECVQDMDHENMFWYRQDPGLGLRLIYFSYDVKMKEKGDIPEGYSVSREKKERFSLILESASTNQTSMYLCASSFEIYEQYFGPGTRLTVT.

V is TRBV4-1 and J is TRBJ2-7; 9 bases line up with TRBD2. With V trimmed by 0 bases and J by 0 bases, 3 bases remained unmatched. Germline CDR1 is MGHRA and CDR2 is YSYEKL. This CDR3 contains 16 residues. CDR3 nucleotide sequence: TGCGCCAGCAGCCAAGAGTGGACTAGCGTCTCCTACGAGCAGTACTTC. As protein: CASSQEWTSVSYEQYF.

This clonotype was detected a few times. The chain is built from TRBV7-2 and TRBJ2-2; the match to TRBD1 covers 9 bases. The trim removed 7 bases at V and 7 bases at J, leaving 10 bases unmatched. CDR1 SGHTA and CDR2 FQGNSA come from the germline V gene. This CDR3 is built from 15 residues. CDR3 nucleotides: TGTGCCAGCAACATCCGGGACAGGGTGATCGGGGAGCTGTTTTTT. It encodes CASNIRDRVIGELFF.